This TCR beta chain appears in the sequencing data of a study of blood T cell repertoires in COVID-19. Study-wide context: Nucleic acid was either cDNA or gDNA, and it came from T cells, B-cell-depleted T cells, or PBMCs.

The V end was cut by 2 bases, the J end by 7 bases, with 15 bases between. Per the germline V gene, CDR1 is LNHDA and CDR2 is SQIVND (reference sequence). The CDR3 has 15 amino acids. Using immunoSEQ multiplex PCR, the repertoire was profiled, and TCRdb retains in-frame clones only, with some absent. Among 150,000 to 200,000 clones, over 75% were seen once, and the ten largest hold roughly 18%. The V gene is TRBV19, the J gene TRBJ2-1, with D possibly matching TRBD2 (5 bases). The clonotype comes from a person between 65 and 80 years old with COVID-19, enrolled during active disease. What was sequenced was peripheral blood. CDR3 amino acids: CASSISTYGVNEQFF. CDR3 nucleotides: TGTGCCAGTAGTATATCCACCTACGGGGTTAATGAGCAGTTCTTC.